The TCR beta chain under discussion was sequenced for a study of T cells in Graves' hyperthyroidism and ophthalmopathy. Germline assignment: CDR1 SGHTA and CDR2 FQGNSA. The ends were cut back, 5 bases at V and 10 bases at J, with 9 bases in the middle. The CDR3 consists of 12 residues. Exclusion criteria comprised uncontrolled infection, other autoimmune disease, pregnancy or lactation. TCR beta CDR3 region amplification was performed from RNA transcripts. A set of HTBI primers served as the primers for a first-round RT-PCR of the TCR CDR3. TCRdb independently ran MiXCR on the multiplex PCR reads; one entry per CDR3 protein. The repertoire holds hundreds of thousands of distinct CDR3 sequences, with over 35% as singletons.

J is TRBJ1-6 and V is TRBV7-2; D unclear. The sequence was obtained from a woman aged 40 to 55 with Graves' hyperthyroidism. What was sequenced was blood. This CDR3 is CASSISRSPLHF. The DNA of the CDR3 is TGTGCCAGCAGCATTAGCCGATCACCCCTCCACTTT.